This T cell receptor (beta chain) comes out of a study of cytomegalovirus exposure and HLA in healthy donors (dated by TCRdb to 2015 to 2018). Study-wide context: An earlier analysis of about 560 of the donors reported 276 Gb of sequence data and approximately 120 million unique TCR beta sequences obtained from 150 million to 200 million T cells. An early release that covered fewer than 800 HLA-typed donors contained about 300 gigabases of sequencing data and about 84 million unique TCR sequences. The genetic ancestry cluster associated with self-reported Caucasian donors included 65% to 90% of the 300 to 450 genotyped donors. The aim of the study was to test whether cataloging public T cell receptors could identify signatures of past pathogen exposure. The study profiled the T cell repertoires of hundreds of subjects by immunosequencing and related them to cytomegalovirus serostatus. In addition to the first cohort of 650 to 750 subjects, a separate validation cohort of 130 or so different subjects was used. To predict cytomegalovirus infection status, the study combined high-throughput TCR immunosequencing, statistical association of individual TCRs with disease status, and machine learning. A later analysis re-analyzed previously published TCR beta repertoires from 600 to 850 donors and added high-resolution HLA genotyping to study TCR occurrence patterns. In the later analysis, no new phenotypic data were used to find candidate immune exposures; instead, reliance was placed on TCR beta sequences and their occurrence across donors. An earlier analysis of approximately 640 of the donors applied high-throughput TCR beta sequencing to assess whether each TCR beta V gene segment acted as functional or pseudogenic. Donor age, sex, ethnicity and CMV serostatus were collected together with the repertoire data. In a later genetic analysis, genome-wide SNP genotypes for about 60% of the 666 donors were used, and that subset was treated as a discovery cohort. Every repertoire in the discovery cohort had been generated on one and the same sequencing platform. HLA typing included class I and class II loci at four-digit resolution. The number of typed donors differed by locus: about 620-630 for A, B, C, DRB1 and DQB1; 500 to 550 for DQA1; 606 for DPA1; and roughly 490 for DPB1. Several DR-DQ haplotypes were treated as single units for association and clustering because of strong linkage in the cohort. On average, around 200,000 unique TCR beta nucleotide sequences were sequenced per donor among about 400 genotyped donors of the cohort, with roughly 20% of those sequences being non-productive. The paper's findings and limits, for the study overall: In vitro tests confirmed that a few of the cytomegalovirus-associated TCR beta chains recognize cytomegalovirus antigens. Some IMGT-functional V segments, including TRBV6-2 and TRBV6-3, could not be distinguished by the 87-base-pair reads and were therefore excluded. Several of the top co-occurrence clusters appeared to be linked to parvovirus B19, influenza, CMV and Epstein-Barr virus, according to a later analysis. Broadly in line with IMGT annotations, most TCR beta V segments showed up in productive rearrangements about 87% or about 30% of the time in an earlier analysis of around 550 of the donors. Cytomegalovirus status was reported to be diagnosed by the classifier with high specificity and sensitivity in both the original and validation cohorts. A further reported finding was that TCR beta sequences accurately predicted the HLA-A and HLA-B alleles for most subjects in the first cohort. The sequencing pipeline was judged likely to have produced a cluster of highly shared sequence variants as a technical artifact. Correlated functional status among segregating V segments might be attributable to linkage disequilibrium, but an unknown experimental factor could not be ruled out. In this cohort, only TCR beta chains were sequenced, and detectable features were limited by the absence of alpha or paired-chain data. Most TCR sequences were observed very rarely across donors, whereas some public TCRs were present in many individuals. Specific HLA alleles were associated with some 15,000 TCR beta sequences at a false discovery rate of 0.05 in a later analysis. The authors suggested that the approach could potentially be extended to other disease states and immunological phenotypes. The only immune exposure information available for the cohort was CMV serostatus. Because counts were too low, approximately 18 rarely observed V segments, including chromosome 9 orphons, were excluded from the earlier analysis of around 640 of the donors. According to a later genetic analysis, donors in an Asian-associated ancestry cluster had fewer N-insertions in productive TCRs than the approximately 690-donor mean. The study gave a list of some 150 TCR beta chains associated with cytomegalovirus. An association between a missense DCLRE1C variant and V-gene and J-gene trimming of TCR beta chains was found in a later genetic analysis and replicated in an independent cohort. Compared with equally common non-associated chains, HLA-associated TCR beta chains in a later analysis were more clonally expanded and had lower generation probabilities. In a later analysis, the rate of TCR association differed among HLA loci, with DRB1 alleles having the most associated TCRs and HLA-C alleles having the fewest. In a later analysis, most CMV-associated TCR beta chains were found to appear HLA-restricted, with HLA associations seemingly driven largely by CMV exposure. When HLA alleles, especially DR and DQ, strongly co-occurred, TCR associations were difficult to assign to individual alleles. Presence/absence analyses assumed roughly uniform sequencing depth across donors, an assumption that may not hold. Because HLA typing was missing for some donors at each locus, association tests included only the typed subset.

Library generation was performed with the immunoSEQ multiplex PCR assay. The multiplex PCR relied on a mix of 60 forward primers for TCR Vbeta segments and 13 reverse primers for TCR Jbeta segments. Amplification of the CDR3 region of rearranged TCR beta genes was performed with a multiplex PCR assay on genomic DNA. The amplified TCR beta libraries were sequenced on the Illumina HiSeq System as 87-base-pair reads. On the study's bioinformatics: Across the roughly 670 repertoires, a later analysis counted around 80 million unique TCR beta chains, around 11 million of which were shared by at least two donors. A nearest-neighbor algorithm error-corrected the raw reads and collapsed the reads into unique sequences, merging closely related sequences to remove PCR and sequencing errors. V, D and J gene segments were assigned by aligning CDR3 sequences to IMGT reference sequences. For a sequence to be retained, at least a six-nucleotide match to both a V gene segment and a J gene segment was required. A rearrangement counted as productive if the CDR3 had no stop codons and remained in frame with V and J, and every other rearrangement counted as non-productive. CDR3 was defined by IMGT convention, running from the second conserved V-encoded cysteine to the conserved J-encoded phenylalanine. In an earlier analysis of roughly 610 of the donors, sequences lacking an unambiguous match to a single V gene segment were excluded. In an earlier analysis of 587 of the donors, V segments were called functional above 56.7% productive rearrangements and were called segregating when the between-donor standard deviation exceeded 5%. To diagnose cytomegalovirus status from the catalog of TCR beta chain sequences, a statistical classification framework was built. In a later analysis, V and J genes were assigned by comparing TCR nucleotide sequences against IMGT/GENE-DB human TR gene sequences. The TCRdist pipeline was used in a later analysis to assign CDR3 sequences and most-parsimonious VDJ recombination scenarios. In a later analysis, each TCR beta chain was defined by its CDR3 amino acid sequence together with its V-gene family, and reads lacking a unique V-gene family were excluded. A later analysis removed 592 highly shared, low-generation-probability nucleotide sequences to deal with suspected cross-contamination and a sequencing artifact. For each public chain, a later analysis derived a clonal expansion index from normalized ranks of inferred template counts within each repertoire. A later analysis computed generation probabilities with a VDJ recombination model fitted to out-of-frame rearrangements, and checked the results against IGoR. In a later analysis, TCR-TCR, TCR-HLA and TCR-CMV co-occurrence was scored with hypergeometric tests, and a repertoire-size bias correction was applied to TCR pairs. A later analysis estimated false discovery rates by permuting HLA or CMV assignments 20 times. In a later analysis, co-occurring TCRs were grouped using DBSCAN, with TCRdist sequence similarity added in when clustering inside HLA-allele-positive subsets. Co-occurrence clustering excluded repertoires with fewer than 30,000 or more than 120,000 public chains, plus five with anomalous nucleotide sharing. In TCRdb, the immuneACCESS table is reduced to in-frame sequences with V and J assigned. These tables do not hold every clone; where another copy was compared, an unresolved V gene accounts for under half, and the others remain unexplained. V and J calls and clone size are those listed in that table; D and trimming were worked out from the DNA. The sample contains about 150,000 clones, roughly 9.4% of them found a single time. The ten largest clones capture approximately 2% of the sample.

Looking up the germline V gene (reference sequence) yields CDR1 PRHDT and CDR2 FYEKMQ. Trimming removed 5 bases from V and 6 bases from J; the gene matches leave 2 bases unexplained. Inclusive of the bounding cysteine and phenylalanine, the CDR3 is 15 residues long. The retained sequence is limited to the CDR3, 45 bases, with the frame set at the first base. The cohort was made up of under 800 healthy bone marrow donors. Cohort members were all nominally healthy when sampled, although unrecorded immune exposures were likely present. The donor was CMV seronegative and belonged to the group of under 400 seronegative cohort members. Every donor gave a peripheral blood sample, and the peripheral blood mononuclear cells from that sample were used for TCR beta sequencing. The Qiagen DNeasy Blood Extraction Kit was used to extract genomic DNA from the blood cell samples. This clone was counted only a few times. The antigen it recognizes is unknown. No base quality information exists; no much larger clone differs at one position.

Sequences were obtained from PBMCs. The sequence came from a male donor in good health and CMV-seronegative. The rearrangement combines TRBV13 with TRBJ2-1; 15 nucleotides in the junction match TRBD2. CDR3 region: CASSRTSGRGNEQFF. The DNA is as follows: TGTGCCAGCAGCCGGACTAGCGGGAGGGGCAATGAGCAGTTCTTC.